The 27 T cell receptor beta chains given below trace back to one sample, sequenced in a study of identifying expanded T cells in peripheral blood. Method: immunoSEQ multiplex PCR; TCRdb's copy keeps in-frame clones and lacks some. The profile shows 97,000 or so clones, roughly 88% of them singletons. The sequenced material came from blood. The source of these receptors is a person aged 18 to 69 in good health.

The rearrangement joins TRBV28 to TRBJ2-7; the match to TRBD2 covers 7 bases. The CDR3 contains 13 residues. Germline lookup yields CDR1 MDHEN and CDR2 SYDVKM. V dropped 6 bases and J dropped 2; count of bases not matched to a gene: 4. The CDR3 spells CASRDTSAYEQYF. The CDR3 nucleotides are TGTGCCAGCAGGGATACTAGCGCCTACGAGCAGTACTTC.

This clone was counted only a few times. The J gene is TRBJ1-6, the V gene TRBV4-2; D not resolved. V was trimmed by 0 bases and J by 7 bases, leaving 10 bases between them. Germline V CDR1 and CDR2: LGHNA, YNFKEQ. The length of the CDR3 is 15 residues. The CDR3: CASSQDTTKNSPLHF. The CDR3 coding sequence is TGTGCCAGCAGCCAAGATACGACAAAAAATTCACCCCTCCACTTT.

This clone was recorded only once. This rearrangement joins TRBV7-2 to TRBJ2-2, with 9 bases identical to TRBD2. Germline CDR1 and CDR2: SGHTA and FQGNSA. With V trimmed by 5 bases and J by 6 bases, 10 bases remained unmatched. CDR3 length: 16 amino acids. The CDR3 sequence: CASSTRLAVYSGELFF. The CDR3 DNA reads as TGTGCCAGCAGCACCAGACTAGCGGTATATTCCGGGGAGCTGTTTTTT.

The genes are TRBV5-1 and TRBJ2-5; D remains unclear. V was trimmed by 0 bases and J by 1 base, leaving 7 bases between them. This CDR3 has 14 residues. Per the germline V gene, CDR1 is SGHRS and CDR2 is YFSETQ. DNA for the CDR3: TGCGCCAGCAGCTTGGAGGCAATCCAAGAGACCCAGTACTTC. This translates into CASSLEAIQETQYF.

The chain carries TRBV5-1 and TRBJ2-2; D is undetermined. CDR3 length: 12 residues. From germline, CDR1 is SGHRS and CDR2 YFSETQ. V dropped 0 bases and J dropped 11 bases, with 8 bases sitting between them. CDR3 sequence reads: CASSLASYELFF. The DNA of the CDR3 is TGCGCCAGCAGCTTGGCCAGCTACGAGCTGTTTTTT.

V is TRBV5-4 and J is TRBJ1-2; 7 bases are shared with TRBD1. Germline V CDR1 and CDR2: SGHNT, YYREEE (reference sequence). Germline trimming cut 4 bases from V and 4 bases from J; bases unmatched to any gene: 10. The CDR3 consists of 15 residues. CDR3 DNA sequence: TGTGCCAGCAGCGCTCAAGGGACAGTGACCTATGGCTACACCTTC. It encodes CASSAQGTVTYGYTF.

The chain combines TRBV6-5 with TRBJ1-1; perhaps TRBD1 as D (5 bases). Germline V lookup: CDR1 MNHEY, CDR2 SVGAGI. Trimming shortened V by 0 bases and J by 0 bases, and 8 bases separated the two germline ends. The CDR3 contains 15 residues. The CDR3 bases are TGTGCCAGCAGTTACTCAAGGGGTTTGAACACTGAAGCTTTCTTT. It specifies CASSYSRGLNTEAFF.

V gene TRBV19 combines with J gene TRBJ2-5; D is unclear. Per germline, CDR1 LNHDA and CDR2 SQIVND (reference sequence). The V gene lost 4 bases and the J gene lost 5 bases, with 20 bases spanning the gap. The CDR3 extends over 16 amino acids. In nucleotides, the CDR3 is TGTGCCAGTAGTACAAGCCCTTTAGGGTACGGGGAGACCCAGTACTTC. Translating gives CASSTSPLGYGETQYF.

The chain joins TRBV11-2 to TRBJ2-5, with 7 bases fitting TRBD2. This CDR3 comprises 17 residues. The junction had 12 bases not matched to a gene; V was cut back by 1 base and J by 4 bases. Germline CDR1 is SGHAT and CDR2 is FQNNGV. The CDR3 spells CASSLGGSAGEGETQYF. The CDR3 region has the DNA TGTGCCAGCAGCTTAGGAGGTAGTGCGGGAGAGGGAGAGACCCAGTACTTC.

The CDR3 nucleotides are TGCAGCGCCAGAGACGAGGATATTTCAGCAGATACGCAGTATTTT. Amino acids: CSARDEDISADTQYF. This rearrangement joins TRBV29-1 to TRBJ2-3; D remains unclear. V lost 7 bases, J lost 4 bases, and 21 bases lay in between. Germline assignment: CDR1 SQVTM and CDR2 ANQGSEA. The CDR3 loop spans 15 amino acids.

The V call is TRBV10-3, the J call TRBJ1-2, with D unclear. From germline, CDR1 is ENHRY and CDR2 SYGVKD. This CDR3 is built from 13 residues. Trimming shortened V by 3 bases and J by 8 bases, and 13 bases separated the two germline ends. In DNA, the CDR3 is TGTGCCATCAGTGAAGTTGGGGTCGAAGGCTACACCTTC. As protein: CAISEVGVEGYTF.

The chain employs TRBV20-1 and TRBJ1-1, with D tentatively TRBD1 (5 bases). Germline values: CDR1 DFQATT, CDR2 SNEGSKA (reference sequence). The CDR3 is made up of 11 amino acids. V was shortened by 5 bases and J by 5 bases, with 9 bases between the two germline ends. This chain's CDR3 is CSAQRGTEAFF. For the CDR3, the DNA is TGCAGTGCTCAGCGGGGGACTGAAGCTTTCTTT.

This chain links TRBV7-8 with TRBJ1-5; a possible D gene is TRBD1 (6 bases). This CDR3 region has 15 residues. In germline, CDR1 is SGHVS, CDR2 FQNEAQ. V was shortened by 0 bases and J by 4 bases, with 10 bases between the two germline ends. The CDR3 here is CASSLAGGPNQPQHF. In DNA, the CDR3 is TGTGCCAGCAGCTTAGCGGGGGGCCCTAATCAGCCCCAGCATTTT.

The chain combines TRBV6-1 with TRBJ2-7; 8 bases align to TRBD1. The germline V gene has CDR1 MNHNS and CDR2 SASEGT. V was clipped by 3 bases and J by 2 bases; unmatched bases: 3. This CDR3 is built from 14 residues. The CDR3 DNA reads TGTGCCAGCAGTGAGGCAGGGGGCCCCTACGAGCAGTACTTC. It encodes CASSEAGGPYEQYF.

The CDR3 spells CASSLATSGGAEFF. Here the CDR3 DNA reads TGCGCCAGCAGCTTAGCGACTAGCGGGGGGGCGGAGTTCTTC. The V gene is TRBV5-1, the J gene TRBJ2-1, with 14 bases aligning to TRBD2. CDR1 SGHRS and CDR2 YFSETQ come from the germline V gene. V shed 2 bases, J shed 14 bases, and the junction held 6 bases outside the gene matches. The CDR3 covers 14 residues.

The chain uses TRBV29-1 and TRBJ2-5, with a weak D call TRBD2 (5 bases). Germline V gene data show CDR1 as SQVTM and CDR2 as ANQGSEA. CDR3 length equals 14 residues. V lost 1 base and J lost 5, with 14 bases in between. The CDR3 protein is CSVEAGSPGETQYF. CDR3 sequence (DNA): TGCAGCGTTGAAGCGGGGTCTCCTGGGGAGACCCAGTACTTC.

The chain is built from TRBV18 and TRBJ1-5; D unresolved. The V end lost 2 bases, the J end lost 9 bases, and 14 bases lay between the germline ends. This CDR3 contains 14 residues. Germline V lookup: CDR1 KGHSH, CDR2 LQKENI. DNA for the CDR3: TGTGCCAGCTCACCAGAAGTCAGGAAGGGGCCCCAGCATTTT. Its translation is CASSPEVRKGPQHF.

The chain joins TRBV5-1 to TRBJ2-3; 10 bases fit TRBD2. After removal of 2 bases from V and 10 bases from J, the junction contained 7 bases not matched to a gene. This CDR3 has 14 amino acids. Germline V gene sequence: CDR1 SGHRS, CDR2 YFSETQ. CDR3 DNA: TGCGCCAGCAGCTTCGAAGCGGGGGGGCGGGCGCAGTATTTT. Amino acid sequence: CASSFEAGGRAQYF.

This sequence joins TRBV25-1 and TRBJ1-6, with D tentatively TRBD1 (6 bases). The CDR3 has 14 amino acids. Germline V gives CDR1 MGHDK, CDR2 SYGVNS. V lost 2 bases and J lost 9, with 11 bases in between. DNA for the CDR3: TGTGCCAGCAGTGAACAGGGGAAAGGTTCACCCCTCCACTTT. It encodes CASSEQGKGSPLHF.

This sequence joins TRBV18 and TRBJ2-7, with 7 bases lining up with TRBD1. Germline-derived CDR1 and CDR2 are KGHSH and LQKENI. The CDR3 is made up of 13 amino acids. V was pared by 1 base and J by 5 bases, with 2 bases of the junction left unmatched. The CDR3 DNA follows: TGTGCCAGCTCACCACGGGACAGTGACGAGCAGTACTTC. It specifies CASSPRDSDEQYF.

V and J are TRBV7-9 and TRBJ1-5; D remains ambiguous. CDR1 is SEHNR, CDR2 FQNEAQ, per germline (reference sequence). The CDR3 is made up of 14 amino acids. V was clipped by 5 bases and J by 0 bases, with 8 bases between them. CDR3 nucleotide sequence: TGTGCCAGCAGCGACGGATATAGCAATCAGCCCCAGCATTTT. It codes for CASSDGYSNQPQHF. The variable domain in full, completed from reference TRBV7-9 and TRBJ1-5, reads DTGVSQNPRHKITKRGQNVTFRCDPISEHNRLYWYRQTLGQGPEFLTYFQNEAQLEKSRLLSDRFSAERPKGSFSTLEIQRTEQGDSAMYLCASSDGYSNQPQHFGDGTRLSIL.

The gene calls are TRBV5-6 and TRBJ1-4, with D perhaps matching TRBD1 (6 bases). Per the germline V gene, CDR1 is SGHDT and CDR2 is YYEEEE. V was pared by 3 bases and J by 3 bases, with 12 bases between. CDR3 length: 15 residues. CDR3: CASSYSGGPNEKLFF. The CDR3 DNA reads TGTGCCAGCAGCTATAGTGGGGGCCCTAATGAAAAACTGTTTTTT.

The V gene is TRBV28, the J gene TRBJ2-2; TRBD1 matches 9 bases. V trimming: 3 bases; J trimming: 6 bases; junction bases outside the gene matches: 5. This CDR3 comprises 15 residues. CDR1 MDHEN and CDR2 SYDVKM come from the germline V gene. CDR3: CASSLGGQGSGELFF. The CDR3 nucleotides read TGTGCCAGCAGTTTGGGGGGACAGGGCTCCGGGGAGCTGTTTTTT. Full variable domain (outside the CDR3, taken from reference TRBV28 and TRBJ2-2): DVKVTQSSRYLVKRTGEKVFLECVQDMDHENMFWYRQDPGLGLRLIYFSYDVKMKEKGDIPEGYSVSREKKERFSLILESASTNQTSMYLCASSLGGQGSGELFFGEGSRLTVL.

The chain has TRBV9 and TRBJ2-7; 7 positions match TRBD2. Germline lookup yields CDR1 SGDLS and CDR2 YYNGEE. The CDR3 runs 14 residues. Losses at the gene ends were 3 bases for V and 7 bases for J; bases not matched to a gene: 10. Written as DNA, the CDR3 is TGTGCCAGCAGCGAAACATATGGGGGAGGGGAGCAGTACTTC. The encoded protein is CASSETYGGGEQYF.

The chain is built from TRBV5-4 and TRBJ2-3; D tentatively reads TRBD1 or TRBD2 (6 bases each). This CDR3 comprises 15 residues. Per the germline V gene, CDR1 is SGHNT and CDR2 is YYREEE (reference sequence). The ends were cut back, 0 bases at V and 0 bases at J, with 8 bases in the middle. Here the CDR3 DNA reads TGTGCCAGCAGCTTGGCGGGGGCTAGCACAGATACGCAGTATTTT. Its protein is CASSLAGASTDTQYF.

The J gene is TRBJ2-7, the V gene TRBV18; tentative D call: TRBD1 (5 bases). Per germline, CDR1 KGHSH and CDR2 LQKENI. Trimming took off 3 bases at V and 2 bases at J, with 8 bases between the two ends. CDR3 size: 13 residues. CDR3: CASSPQGTYEQYF. In DNA, the CDR3 is TGTGCCAGCTCACCCCAGGGTACCTACGAGCAGTACTTC.

The V gene is TRBV7-9, the J gene TRBJ1-2, with D possibly matching TRBD1 (5 bases). This CDR3 comprises 13 residues. V gave up 5 bases and J gave up 3 bases, with 10 bases separating them. Germline V lookup: CDR1 SEHNR, CDR2 FQNEAQ (reference sequence). The CDR3 sequence is CASSLQDHYGYTF. In nucleotides, the CDR3 is TGTGCCAGCAGCCTACAGGATCACTATGGCTACACCTTC. Combining the CDR3 with reference TRBV7-9 and TRBJ1-2 gives the whole variable domain DTGVSQNPRHKITKRGQNVTFRCDPISEHNRLYWYRQTLGQGPEFLTYFQNEAQLEKSRLLSDRFSAERPKGSFSTLEIQRTEQGDSAMYLCASSLQDHYGYTFGSGTRLTVV.